This paragraph reports one T cell receptor beta chain. These data originate in a study of control samples from healthy donors and cancer patients. Per germline, CDR1 LNHNV and CDR2 YYDKDF (reference sequence). V lost 3 bases, J lost 5 bases, and 3 bases stayed unmatched. The CDR3 sequence is 14 residues long. Produced via immunoSEQ multiplex PCR; TCRdb's table is partial and in-frame only. In the table there are 80,000 or so clones, roughly 92% of which are singletons. The sample consisted of blood. This receptor was identified in a woman aged 40 to 50 in good health. This chain uses TRBV15 with TRBJ2-5; 10 positions match TRBD1. CDR3 coding DNA: TGTGCCACCAGCAGGGACAGGGGGTCGGAGACCCAGTACTTC. This encodes CATSRDRGSETQYF.